The 6 T cell receptor beta chains below were found in one sample sequenced in a study of T cell responses to AZD1222 COVID-19 vaccine. Only in-frame clones appear in the TCRdb table, and some are missing; sequencing was by immunoSEQ multiplex PCR. The table includes 150,000 to 200,000 clones, 90% detected once. Material: peripheral blood, obtained on day 0 of AZD1222 vaccination. The origin of the receptors is an adult in good health.

The chain recombines TRBV9 with TRBJ2-4; D is possibly TRBD2 (5 bases). Looked up from germline, CDR1 is SGDLS and CDR2 is YYNGEE. CDR3 length equals 9 residues. Trimming pared 7 bases from V and 15 bases from J, leaving 11 bases between. The CDR3 loop reads CASGSRWYF. CDR3 nucleotide sequence: TGTGCCAGCGGGAGCCGATGGTACTTC.

The chain links TRBV3-1 (or the pseudogene TRBV3-2) to TRBJ2-3; 12 nucleotides agree with TRBD2. The V gene's germline CDR1 is LGHDT and CDR2 YNNKEL (reference sequence). J gave up 4 bases and V 2 bases, and 4 bases lay outside the gene matches. The CDR3 spans 16 residues. CDR3 protein: CASSQLAGGPADTQYF. The CDR3 coding sequence is TGTGCCAGCAGCCAACTAGCGGGGGGGCCAGCAGATACGCAGTATTTT.

The rearrangement links TRBV14 to TRBJ2-2; 11 bases align to TRBD2. The J segment lost 7 bases and the V segment lost 4 bases, leaving 11 bases of the junction unmatched. The CDR3 is 17 residues long. Germline CDR1 is SGHDN and CDR2 is FVKESK. The CDR3 spells CASSPQTSGVQGGELFF. The CDR3 DNA sequence: TGTGCCAGCAGCCCCCAGACTAGCGGGGTCCAAGGCGGGGAGCTGTTTTTT.

The chain carries TRBV15 and TRBJ1-5; maybe TRBD1 (6 bases). CDR3 size: 16 residues. The germline CDR1 and CDR2 sequences are LNHNV and YYDKDF (reference sequence). V gave up 1 base and J gave up 4 bases, with 14 bases separating them. The CDR3 region has the DNA TGTGCCACCAGCAGAGGCGGGGACAATCCTAATCAGCCCCAGCATTTT. It encodes CATSRGGDNPNQPQHF.

In nucleotides, the CDR3 is TGTGCCAGCAGCTTAACAGGAGCCTACGAGCAGTACTTC. It yields the protein CASSLTGAYEQYF. The V and J genes are TRBV7-9 and TRBJ2-7; a possible D gene is TRBD1 (5 bases). The CDR3 is made up of 13 amino acids. CDR1 and CDR2 from the germline V gene are SEHNR and FQNEAQ (reference sequence). V was clipped by 2 bases and J by 2 bases, with 7 bases between them.

This clone has just one count. The rearrangement joins TRBV7-3 to TRBJ1-1; D unresolved. Germline CDR1 reads SGHTA; CDR2 reads FQGTGA. Deletions cut 1 base from V and 5 bases from J, with 11 bases between. The CDR3 is made up of 14 amino acids. CDR3 in DNA: TGTGCCAGCAGCTTAATCCCCATGAGTACTGAAGCTTTCTTT. Translation gives CASSLIPMSTEAFF.